The 17 T cell receptor beta chains in this list originate from one sample, sequenced in a study of blood T cell repertoires in COVID-19. Some clones are missing from TCRdb's copy, which holds only in-frame ones; the method was immunoSEQ multiplex PCR. The sample includes about 80,000 clones, around 76% of them seen just once. The sample consisted of peripheral blood. The receptors here all came from a man between 65 and 79 years old with active or convalescent COVID-19.

This clone has a handful of counts. V gene TRBV2 combines with J gene TRBJ1-5; 10 nucleotides agree with TRBD1. From germline, CDR1 is SNHLY and CDR2 FYNNEI. The CDR3 loop spans 15 amino acids. V was clipped by 6 bases and J by 7 bases; unmatched bases: 9. This CDR3 reads CASRGGQGIEQPQHF. CDR3 DNA sequence: TGTGCCAGCAGGGGGGGACAGGGGATTGAGCAGCCCCAGCATTTT.

The V call is TRBV4-2, the J call TRBJ1-6; D is unclear. V was cut by 1 base and J by 8 bases, with 9 bases left in between. The CDR3 length is 14 residues. Germline V gene data show CDR1 as LGHNA and CDR2 as YNFKEQ. CDR3 in amino acids: CASSQGEVYSPLHF. CDR3 nucleotide sequence: TGTGCCAGCAGCCAAGGAGAGGTTTATTCACCCCTCCACTTT.

This clone was detected only once. The chain combines TRBV27 with TRBJ2-5; 9 nucleotides match TRBD1. CDR1 and CDR2 (germline): MNHEY, SMNVEV (reference sequence). Trimming removed 4 bases from V and 6 bases from J; junction bases left unmatched: 12. This CDR3 spans 16 amino acids. As DNA, the CDR3 is TGTGCCAGCAGTTCCACCGGGACAGGGTTCGTGAAGACCCAGTACTTC. This encodes CASSSTGTGFVKTQYF.

The chain has TRBV7-2 and TRBJ2-5; D gene unclear. Germline CDR1 SGHTA, CDR2 FQGNSA. The CDR3 length is 13 residues. Trimming shortened V by 3 bases and J by 4 bases, and 9 bases separated the two germline ends. CDR3 loop: CASSFTVGETQYF. The CDR3 DNA is TGTGCCAGCAGCTTCACGGTCGGAGAGACCCAGTACTTC. Full variable domain (rest looked up from reference TRBV7-2 and TRBJ2-5): GAGVSQSPSNKVTEKGKDVELRCDPISGHTALYWYRQSLGQGLEFLIYFQGNSAPDKSGLPSDRFSAERTGGSVSTLTIQRTQQEDSAVYLCASSFTVGETQYFGPGTRLLVL.

The CDR3 coding sequence is TGTGCCAGCAGCTTAACACCAGCGGGGGAGACCCAGTACTTC. Translation: CASSLTPAGETQYF. The V and J genes are TRBV7-3 and TRBJ2-5; 7 bases agree with TRBD2. Germline lookup yields CDR1 SGHTA and CDR2 FQGTGA. The CDR3 extends over 14 amino acids. V shed 0 bases, J shed 5 bases, and the junction held 3 bases outside the gene matches.

V gene TRBV6-1 combines with J gene TRBJ1-4; unclear D gene. This CDR3 is built from 15 residues. The germline gives CDR1 MNHNS, CDR2 SASEGT. The V end was cut by 2 bases, the J end by 5 bases, with 12 bases between. The CDR3 sequence: CASSERGRSNEKLFF. The CDR3 DNA follows: TGTGCCAGCAGTGAAAGAGGGCGGTCGAATGAAAAACTGTTTTTT.

This chain uses TRBV28 with TRBJ2-1; 10 bases align to TRBD2. Germline CDR1 and CDR2: MDHEN and SYDVKM. The CDR3 runs to 17 residues. After removal of 5 bases from V and 8 bases from J, the junction contained 15 bases not matched to a gene. The CDR3 protein is CASSAGSVAGGGDEQFF. The CDR3 DNA reads TGTGCCAGCAGTGCCGGTTCGGTAGCGGGGGGAGGCGATGAGCAGTTCTTC.

V and J are TRBV10-2 and TRBJ1-5, with 7 bases aligning to TRBD1. The junction had 7 bases not matched to a gene; V was cut back by 10 bases and J by 4 bases. Germline CDR1 is WSHSY and CDR2 is SAAADI. CDR3 length: 13 amino acids. CDR3 DNA sequence: TGCGCCACCAAGGACAGGAGTAATCAGCCCCAGCATTTT. This encodes CATKDRSNQPQHF.

This clone appeared many times. The V and J genes are TRBV2 and TRBJ1-5; D gene unclear. The length of the CDR3 is 15 residues. From germline, CDR1 is SNHLY and CDR2 FYNNEI. V lost 0 bases and J lost 2, with 8 bases in between. The CDR3 coding sequence is TGTGCCAGCAGTGAAGCGGAGGGCCGCAATCAGCCCCAGCATTTT. It encodes CASSEAEGRNQPQHF.

V gene TRBV14 combines with J gene TRBJ1-4; no reliable D call. V was clipped by 1 base and J by 5 bases, with 11 bases between them. CDR1 is SGHDN and CDR2 is FVKESK in the germline V gene. The CDR3 runs to 15 residues. The CDR3 here is CASSQAYKKNEKLFF. The DNA for the CDR3 is TGTGCCAGCAGCCAAGCTTACAAGAAAAATGAAAAACTGTTTTTT.

This clone has a single count. The chain is built from TRBV30 and TRBJ1-2; 8 bases map to TRBD1. CDR3 length: 16 residues. Losses at the gene ends were 3 bases for V and 4 bases for J; bases not matched to a gene: 13. Germline lookup yields CDR1 GTSNPN and CDR2 SVGIG (reference sequence). In DNA form, the CDR3 reads TGTGCCTGGAGCGCGGCCGGGGGACAGGCGTTCTATGGCTACACCTTC. It codes for CAWSAAGGQAFYGYTF. Variable domain in full (rest from reference TRBV30 and TRBJ1-2): SQTIHQWPATLVQPVGSPLSLECTVEGTSNPNLYWYRQAAGRGLQLLFYSVGIGQISSEVPQNLSASRPQDRQFILSSKKLLLSDSGFYLCAWSAAGGQAFYGYTFGSGTRLTVV.

This chain connects TRBV19 to TRBJ1-1, with D maybe TRBD1 (6 bases). CDR3 length: 13 residues. Looked up from germline, CDR1 is LNHDA and CDR2 is SQIVND (reference sequence). The V end lost 5 bases, the J end lost 4 bases, and 11 bases lay between the germline ends. The CDR3 is CASSGQGSTEAFF. CDR3 in DNA: TGTGCCAGTAGTGGTCAGGGGTCCACTGAAGCTTTCTTT.

The chain uses TRBV28 and TRBJ1-1; D not resolved. V shed 2 bases and J shed 11 bases, with 18 bases lying between them. The CDR3 totals 14 residues. CDR1 and CDR2 from the germline V gene are MDHEN and SYDVKM. Here the CDR3 DNA reads TGTGCCAGCAGTTTAGTCATGACCCGACGAGGGGCTTTCTTT. It codes for CASSLVMTRRGAFF.

There are a few counts of this clone. CDR3 protein: CASSLESGGQPQHF. DNA for the CDR3: TGTGCCAGCAGCTTGGAGTCGGGGGGTCAGCCCCAGCATTTT. This chain uses TRBV5-5 with TRBJ1-5; TRBD1 is a possible D gene (5 bases). Trimming took 0 bases from V and 6 from J, leaving 10 bases between them. Germline V lookup: CDR1 SGHKS, CDR2 YYEKEE (reference sequence). The CDR3 has 14 residues.

V usage is TRBV5-1 and J usage is TRBJ2-5; 10 bases agree with TRBD2. The CDR3 spans 15 residues. The V segment lost 4 bases and the J segment 4 bases; nucleotides outside the gene matches: 7. Germline CDR1 SGHRS, CDR2 YFSETQ. The CDR3 DNA reads TGCGCCAGCAGCCCGGGACTAGCGAATGCAGAGACCCAGTACTTC. Residues: CASSPGLANAETQYF.

The CDR3 reads CASSLSQVTGELFF. The DNA of the CDR3 is TGCGCCAGCAGCTTGAGCCAGGTGACGGGGGAACTGTTTTTT. This chain links TRBV5-1 with TRBJ1-4; D perhaps matches TRBD1 (5 bases). Germline V gene sequence: CDR1 SGHRS, CDR2 YFSETQ. This CDR3 contains 14 residues. V lost 1 base and J lost 12, with 16 bases in between.

In its sample, this clone was seen once. The chain couples TRBV9 to TRBJ1-2, with a possible D match to TRBD1 (6 bases). The CDR3 sequence is 14 residues long. The V and J ends lost 2 bases and 2 bases respectively, with 10 bases between them. In germline, CDR1 is SGDLS, CDR2 YYNGEE. The CDR3 region is CASSVQGTNYGYTF. CDR3 coding DNA: TGTGCCAGCAGCGTCCAGGGGACCAACTATGGCTACACCTTC.